The T cell receptor beta chain described here comes from a study of CD4 T cell repertoires in COVID-19. Across the whole study: CFSE-low cells expanded about nine days with IL-2, then restimulated with other coronavirus spikes. General study results and limits: Several top expanded SARS-CoV-2-reactive clonotypes were shared by two or three memory subsets. Some SARS-CoV-2 clonotypes, between roughly 6 and 25%, recurred in SARS-CoV and/or HKU1 cultures.

Clones were read by immunoSEQ multiplex PCR, and TCRdb kept only the in-frame ones, dropping some. The sample includes around 25,000 clones, 85% to 95% seen only once; the top ten take 0.66%. The memory T cells were sequenced right after ex vivo isolation, without culture. V dropped 2 bases and J dropped 0 bases, with 10 bases sitting between them. The germline gives CDR1 SGHTA, CDR2 FQGNSA. The CDR3 is made up of 15 amino acids. Turning to this clone: Its antigen is unidentified.

Sequenced material: circulating follicular helper CD4+ T cells (cTfh) from blood, taken before the COVID-19 pandemic. The gene calls are TRBV7-2 and TRBJ1-1, with a tentative D call TRBD1 (5 bases). The TCR originated in a human donor who had COVID-19. CDR3 in DNA: TGTGCCAGCAGCTTACTTCCAGGGATGAACACTGAAGCTTTCTTT. It is translated as CASSLLPGMNTEAFF.